The clone carrying this TCR beta chain was counted at least ten times. Its antigen is not known. Unique-molecular-identifier-tagged TCR beta cDNA libraries were used. TCRdb re-called the PCR reads with MiXCR, one entry per CDR3 protein. Of around 250,000 distinct CDR3 sequences in the sample, 36% were seen once. The trim removed 4 bases at V and 8 bases at J, leaving 7 bases unmatched. From germline, CDR1 is MGHRA and CDR2 YSYEKL. The CDR3 length is 15 residues. The data were taken from a study of post-analysis software for immune sequencing data. Looking at the study overall: Relapsing-remitting, secondary progressive and progressive-relapsing courses of multiple sclerosis were included.

Study results and caveats: TRBV5-6, TRBV5-1 and TRBV20-1 belonged to a set of about 5 TRBV segments that were more frequent in patients than controls.

The receptor was isolated from a girl aged 5 to 17 with multiple sclerosis. Sequences were obtained from blood. This chain links TRBV4-1 with TRBJ1-4, with TRBD1 identical over 10 bases. The CDR3 loop is CASSLQGTGDEKLFF. As DNA, the CDR3 is TGCGCCAGCAGCCTACAAGGGACAGGGGACGAAAAACTGTTTTTT.